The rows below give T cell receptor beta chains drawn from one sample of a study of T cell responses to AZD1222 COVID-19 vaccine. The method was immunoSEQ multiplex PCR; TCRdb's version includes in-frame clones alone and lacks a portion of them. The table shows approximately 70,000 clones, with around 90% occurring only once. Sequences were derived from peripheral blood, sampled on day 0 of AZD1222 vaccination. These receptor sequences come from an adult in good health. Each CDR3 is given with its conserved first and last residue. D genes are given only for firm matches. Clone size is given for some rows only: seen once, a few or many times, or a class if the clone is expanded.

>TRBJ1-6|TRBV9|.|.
CASSETLKGNSPLHF
TGTGCCAGCAGCGAAACCCTTAAGGGTAATTCACCCCTCCACTTT
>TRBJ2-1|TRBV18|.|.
CASSQGSYNEQFF
TGTGCCAGCTCACAGGGTTCTTACAATGAGCAGTTCTTC
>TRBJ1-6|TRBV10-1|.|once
CASSESRSSPLHF
TGCGCCAGCAGTGAGTCCCGGAGTTCACCCCTCCACTTT
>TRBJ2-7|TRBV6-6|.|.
CASSGSVPSYEQYF
TGTGCCAGCAGTGGATCAGTGCCGTCCTACGAGCAGTACTTC
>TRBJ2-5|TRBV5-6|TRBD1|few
CASSRTGGAGQETQYF
TGTGCCAGCAGCCGGACAGGGGGCGCTGGGCAAGAGACCCAGTACTTC
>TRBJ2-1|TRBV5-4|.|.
CASRGGSGTSSNEQFF
TGTGCCAGCAGGGGGGGCAGCGGGACCTCCTCCAATGAGCAGTTCTTC
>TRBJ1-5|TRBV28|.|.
CASSIRTMDTLGGNQPQHF
TGTGCCAGCAGTATTAGGACAATGGATACTCTCGGTGGCAATCAGCCCCAGCATTTT
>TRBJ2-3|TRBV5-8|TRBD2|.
CASSLGLADTDTQYF
TGTGCCAGCAGCTTGGGACTAGCGGACACAGATACGCAGTATTTT
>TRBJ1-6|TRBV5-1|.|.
CASSLDSGVNSPLHF
TGCGCCAGCAGCTTGGATTCAGGAGTAAATTCACCCCTCCACTTT
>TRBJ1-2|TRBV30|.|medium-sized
CAWSYLGTDGYTF
TGTGCCTGGAGTTATTTGGGGACCGATGGCTACACCTTC
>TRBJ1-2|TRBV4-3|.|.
CASSQRRSDQLKYGYTF
TGCGCCAGCAGCCAACGTCGCTCAGACCAGCTCAAATATGGCTACACCTTC
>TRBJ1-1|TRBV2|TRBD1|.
CASRIDQGARGTEAFF
TGTGCCAGCAGAATTGACCAGGGGGCGAGAGGCACTGAAGCTTTCTTT
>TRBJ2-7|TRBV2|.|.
CASSVGQGFNEQYF
TGTGCCAGCAGTGTAGGGCAGGGCTTCAACGAGCAGTACTTC
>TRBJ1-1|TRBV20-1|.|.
CSASLKAEAFF
TGCAGTGCTAGTTTAAAGGCTGAAGCTTTCTTT
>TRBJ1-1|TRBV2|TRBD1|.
CASSGDRGEAFF
TGTGCCAGCAGCGGCGACAGGGGTGAAGCTTTCTTT
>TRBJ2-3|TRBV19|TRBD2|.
CASSIPFRGGTDTQYF
TGTGCCAGTAGTATCCCTTTCCGGGGGGGCACAGATACGCAGTATTTT
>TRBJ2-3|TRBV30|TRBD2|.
CAWSRGADTQYF
TGTGCCTGGAGCCGGGGGGCAGATACGCAGTATTTT
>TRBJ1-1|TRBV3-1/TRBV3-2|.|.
CASSLPGSWTEAFF
TGTGCCAGCAGCCTTCCGGGCAGCTGGACTGAAGCTTTCTTT
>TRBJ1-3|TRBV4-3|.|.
CASSQVSGGNTIYF
TGCGCCAGCAGCCAAGTCTCAGGCGGGAACACCATATATTTT
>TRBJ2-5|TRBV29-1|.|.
CSVGGGLFPSSQQETQYF
TGCAGCGTTGGAGGGGGGCTCTTTCCATCAAGTCAGCAAGAGACCCAGTACTTC
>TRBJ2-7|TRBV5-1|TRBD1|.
CASSLGGTGNYEQYF
TGCGCCAGCAGCTTGGGCGGGACAGGGAACTACGAGCAGTACTTC
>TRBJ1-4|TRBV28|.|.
CASIGVASFNEKLFF
TGTGCCAGCATTGGGGTGGCGAGCTTTAATGAAAAACTGTTTTTT
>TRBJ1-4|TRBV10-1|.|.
CASENATNEKLFF
TGCGCCAGCGAGAATGCAACTAATGAAAAACTGTTTTTT
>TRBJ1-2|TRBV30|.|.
CAWSVLGYNYGYTF
TGTGCCTGGAGTGTTCTGGGGTATAACTATGGCTACACCTTC
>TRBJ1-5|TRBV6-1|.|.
CASSESSSGWVNQPQHF
TGTGCCAGCAGTGAGTCCTCCTCAGGATGGGTTAATCAGCCCCAGCATTTT
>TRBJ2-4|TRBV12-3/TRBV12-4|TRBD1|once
CASKIDRGGIQYF
TGTGCCAGCAAAATAGACAGGGGTGGAATTCAGTACTTC
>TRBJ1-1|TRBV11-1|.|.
CASSRGRLNTEAFF
TGTGCCAGCAGCCGCGGACGGTTGAACACTGAAGCTTTCTTT
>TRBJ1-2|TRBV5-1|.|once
CASSLEKGWGGYTF
TGCGCCAGCAGCTTGGAAAAGGGATGGGGAGGCTACACCTTC
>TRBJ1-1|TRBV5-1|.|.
CASSLTQGNTEAFF
TGCGCCAGCAGCTTGACTCAGGGGAACACTGAAGCTTTCTTT
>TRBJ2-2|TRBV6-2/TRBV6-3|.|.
CASSSGGNTGELFF
TGTGCCAGCAGTTCCGGGGGAAACACCGGGGAGCTGTTTTTT
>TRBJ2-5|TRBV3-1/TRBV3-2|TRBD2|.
CASSHILSGGSETQYF
TGTGCCAGCAGCCACATCCTTAGCGGGGGGTCGGAGACCCAGTACTTC
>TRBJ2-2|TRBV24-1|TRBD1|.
CATSDPSQGRGGTGELFF
TGTGCCACCAGTGATCCGTCACAGGGGCGCGGCGGCACCGGGGAGCTGTTTTTT